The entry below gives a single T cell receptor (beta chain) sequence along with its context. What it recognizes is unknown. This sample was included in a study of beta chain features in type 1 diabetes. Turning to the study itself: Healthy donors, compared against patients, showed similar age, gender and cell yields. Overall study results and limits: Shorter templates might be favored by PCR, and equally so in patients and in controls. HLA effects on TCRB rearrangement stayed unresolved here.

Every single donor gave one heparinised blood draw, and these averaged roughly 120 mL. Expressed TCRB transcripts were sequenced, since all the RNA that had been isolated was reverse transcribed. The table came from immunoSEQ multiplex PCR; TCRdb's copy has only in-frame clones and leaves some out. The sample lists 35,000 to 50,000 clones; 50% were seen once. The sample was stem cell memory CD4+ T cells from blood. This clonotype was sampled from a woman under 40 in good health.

The CDR3 is CASSSSGAETQYF. DNA of the CDR3: TGTGCCAGTAGTTCGAGCGGGGCCGAGACCCAGTACTTC. This rearrangement joins TRBV19 to TRBJ2-5; TRBD2 agrees at 7 bases. Germline CDR1 is LNHDA and CDR2 is SQIVND (reference sequence). CDR3 size: 13 residues. Trimming took 5 bases from V and 5 from J; bases not matched to a gene: 5.